This is a list of T cell receptor beta chains from one sample in a study of T cells in Graves' hyperthyroidism and ophthalmopathy. TCRdb re-called the multiplex PCR reads with MiXCR, one entry per CDR3 protein. This table holds hundreds of thousands of distinct CDR3 sequences, roughly a sixth found once. Sequenced: blood. The receptors originated from a woman aged 45-65 years with Graves' hyperthyroidism that later progressed to Graves' ophthalmopathy. The CDR3 runs from the conserved cysteine through the conserved F or W. D genes are given only for firm matches. Size is stated for part of the rows, as once, few or many counts, or as a class when the clone is expanded.

CDR3 length: 14; V gene: TRBV12-3/TRBV12-4; clone size: NA; D gene: TRBD1; J gene: TRBJ2-1; CDR3 protein: CASTSGQGAIEQFF; CDR3 DNA: TGTGCCAGCACCTCGGGACAGGGGGCTATTGAGCAGTTCTTC
CDR3 length: 12; V gene: TRBV12-3/TRBV12-4; clone size: NA; D gene: NA; J gene: TRBJ1-1; CDR3 protein: CASSIWGTEAFF; CDR3 DNA: TGTGCCAGCAGTATCTGGGGAACTGAAGCTTTCTTT
CDR3 length: 13; V gene: TRBV13; clone size: many; D gene: NA; J gene: TRBJ2-3; CDR3 protein: CASSPSPPDTQYF; CDR3 DNA: TGTGCCAGCAGCCCCTCCCCCCCGGATACGCAGTATTTT
CDR3 length: 14; V gene: TRBV4-1; clone size: NA; D gene: NA; J gene: TRBJ2-3; CDR3 protein: CASSPQSGWNTQYF; CDR3 DNA: TGCGCCAGCAGCCCACAGTCCGGGTGGAATACGCAGTATTTT
CDR3 length: 15; V gene: TRBV12-3/TRBV12-4; clone size: NA; D gene: TRBD2; J gene: TRBJ2-5; CDR3 protein: CASSWGGGFKETQYF; CDR3 DNA: TGTGCCAGCAGTTGGGGCGGGGGATTTAAAGAGACCCAGTACTTC
CDR3 length: 13; V gene: TRBV27; clone size: NA; D gene: TRBD1; J gene: TRBJ1-1; CDR3 protein: CASRRQGPTEAFF; CDR3 DNA: TGTGCCAGCAGGCGACAGGGGCCCACTGAAGCTTTCTTT
CDR3 length: 17; V gene: TRBV6-1; clone size: few; D gene: TRBD2; J gene: TRBJ2-3; CDR3 protein: CASSEGLAGGLTDTQYF; CDR3 DNA: TGTGCCAGCAGTGAAGGACTAGCGGGGGGGCTCACAGATACGCAGTATTTT
CDR3 length: 17; V gene: TRBV5-1; clone size: NA; D gene: TRBD2; J gene: TRBJ2-1; CDR3 protein: CASSFSASGVPGNEQFF; CDR3 DNA: TGCGCCAGCAGCTTTTCGGCTAGCGGGGTCCCGGGGAATGAGCAGTTCTTC
CDR3 length: 12; V gene: TRBV7-9; clone size: NA; D gene: TRBD1; J gene: TRBJ1-4; CDR3 protein: CASGRGREKLFF; CDR3 DNA: TGTGCCTCGGGCAGGGGGCGAGAAAAACTGTTTTTT
CDR3 length: 14; V gene: TRBV20-1; clone size: many; D gene: NA; J gene: TRBJ2-1; CDR3 protein: CSACDRTTYNEQFF; CDR3 DNA: TGCAGTGCTTGCGACAGGACTACCTACAATGAGCAGTTCTTC
CDR3 length: 14; V gene: TRBV6-5; clone size: many; D gene: NA; J gene: TRBJ1-1; CDR3 protein: CASSYFGDFTEAFF; CDR3 DNA: TGTGCCAGCAGTTACTTCGGGGATTTCACTGAAGCTTTCTTT
CDR3 length: 14; V gene: TRBV18; clone size: many; D gene: TRBD1; J gene: TRBJ2-7; CDR3 protein: CASSPGAGGYEQYF; CDR3 DNA: TGTGCCAGCTCACCCGGGGCAGGGGGCTACGAGCAGTACTTC
CDR3 length: 15; V gene: TRBV5-1; clone size: many; D gene: NA; J gene: TRBJ1-4; CDR3 protein: CASSLLYGVGEKLFF; CDR3 DNA: TGCGCCAGCAGCTTGCTGTACGGCGTCGGCGAAAAACTGTTTTTT
CDR3 length: 14; V gene: TRBV27; clone size: few; D gene: NA; J gene: TRBJ1-5; CDR3 protein: CASSQSGFHQPQHF; CDR3 DNA: TGTGCCAGCTCCCAGTCGGGGTTCCATCAGCCCCAGCATTTT
CDR3 length: 14; V gene: TRBV12-3/TRBV12-4; clone size: many; D gene: NA; J gene: TRBJ2-1; CDR3 protein: CASTPSGVGNEQFF; CDR3 DNA: TGTGCCAGCACTCCCTCGGGGGTGGGTAATGAGCAGTTCTTC
CDR3 length: 14; V gene: TRBV6-1; clone size: NA; D gene: TRBD1; J gene: TRBJ2-2; CDR3 protein: CAIKRQGRTGELFF; CDR3 DNA: TGTGCCATAAAACGACAGGGGCGCACCGGGGAGCTGTTTTTT
CDR3 length: 15; V gene: TRBV13; clone size: NA; D gene: NA; J gene: TRBJ2-2; CDR3 protein: CASSLSGTATGELFF; CDR3 DNA: TGTGCCAGCAGCTTAAGTGGAACGGCCACCGGGGAGCTGTTTTTT
CDR3 length: 15; V gene: TRBV18; clone size: NA; D gene: NA; J gene: TRBJ2-3; CDR3 protein: CASSPGGLSTDTQYF; CDR3 DNA: TGTGCCAGCTCACCGGGGGGTCTTAGCACAGATACGCAGTATTTT
CDR3 length: 14; V gene: TRBV2; clone size: few; D gene: NA; J gene: TRBJ1-1; CDR3 protein: CASRDRETNTEAFF; CDR3 DNA: TGTGCCAGCAGGGACAGAGAAACGAACACTGAAGCTTTCTTT
CDR3 length: 14; V gene: TRBV7-6; clone size: NA; D gene: TRBD1; J gene: TRBJ2-7; CDR3 protein: CASSQGGQVHEQYF; CDR3 DNA: TGTGCCAGCAGCCAAGGTGGACAGGTCCACGAGCAGTACTTC
CDR3 length: 15; V gene: TRBV6-1; clone size: NA; D gene: NA; J gene: TRBJ2-2; CDR3 protein: CASSFTEPNTGELFF; CDR3 DNA: TGTGCCAGCAGCTTTACCGAACCGAACACCGGGGAGCTGTTTTTT
CDR3 length: 13; V gene: TRBV6-1; clone size: NA; D gene: NA; J gene: TRBJ1-5; CDR3 protein: CASNPSPGQPQHF; CDR3 DNA: TGTGCCAGCAACCCCTCTCCTGGCCAGCCCCAGCATTTT
CDR3 length: 18; V gene: TRBV9; clone size: few; D gene: NA; J gene: TRBJ1-3; CDR3 protein: CASSVSARGRDSGNTIYF; CDR3 DNA: TGTGCCAGCAGCGTATCGGCCCGTGGGCGCGACTCTGGAAACACCATATATTTT
CDR3 length: 12; V gene: TRBV7-9; clone size: many; D gene: NA; J gene: TRBJ2-7; CDR3 protein: CASSGRAYEQYF; CDR3 DNA: TGTGCCAGCAGCGGTAGGGCCTACGAGCAGTACTTC
CDR3 length: 14; V gene: TRBV5-1; clone size: many; D gene: NA; J gene: TRBJ2-3; CDR3 protein: CASSLVSNTDTQYF; CDR3 DNA: TGCGCCAGCAGCTTGGTATCAAACACAGATACGCAGTATTTT
CDR3 length: 16; V gene: TRBV18; clone size: NA; D gene: TRBD1; J gene: TRBJ2-2; CDR3 protein: CASSPKGQANTGELFF; CDR3 DNA: TGTGCCAGCTCACCTAAGGGACAGGCGAACACCGGGGAGCTGTTTTTT
CDR3 length: 12; V gene: TRBV6-1; clone size: many; D gene: TRBD1; J gene: TRBJ2-1; CDR3 protein: CASSLDRAEQFF; CDR3 DNA: TGTGCCAGCAGCCTTGACAGGGCTGAGCAGTTCTTC
CDR3 length: 13; V gene: TRBV3-1; clone size: many; D gene: NA; J gene: TRBJ2-7; CDR3 protein: CASRPGPGVEQYF; CDR3 DNA: TGTGCCAGCAGGCCCGGTCCCGGGGTCGAGCAGTACTTC
CDR3 length: 14; V gene: TRBV5-8; clone size: many; D gene: NA; J gene: TRBJ1-1; CDR3 protein: CASSPPGAHPEAFF; CDR3 DNA: TGTGCCAGCAGTCCCCCGGGGGCGCACCCCGAAGCTTTCTTT
CDR3 length: 13; V gene: TRBV12-3/TRBV12-4; clone size: many; D gene: NA; J gene: TRBJ2-7; CDR3 protein: CASSLVQGYEQYF; CDR3 DNA: TGTGCCAGCAGCCTCGTCCAAGGCTACGAGCAGTACTTC
CDR3 length: 15; V gene: TRBV3-1; clone size: few; D gene: NA; J gene: TRBJ1-4; CDR3 protein: CASSQDLGRGEKLFF; CDR3 DNA: TGTGCCAGCAGCCAAGATTTGGGTCGCGGTGAAAAACTGTTTTTT
CDR3 length: 14; V gene: TRBV2; clone size: many; D gene: TRBD1; J gene: TRBJ2-7; CDR3 protein: CASSVGQGTYEQYF; CDR3 DNA: TGTGCCAGCAGTGTCGGACAGGGGACCTACGAGCAGTACTTC
CDR3 length: 11; V gene: TRBV20-1; clone size: NA; D gene: NA; J gene: TRBJ1-4; CDR3 protein: CSAKLNEKLFF; CDR3 DNA: TGCAGTGCTAAGCTTAATGAAAAACTGTTTTTT
CDR3 length: 16; V gene: TRBV5-1; clone size: few; D gene: TRBD1; J gene: TRBJ1-4; CDR3 protein: CASSRGDSATNEKLFF; CDR3 DNA: TGCGCCAGCAGCAGGGGGGACAGCGCAACTAATGAAAAACTGTTTTTT
CDR3 length: 14; V gene: TRBV20-1; clone size: NA; D gene: TRBD1; J gene: TRBJ1-2; CDR3 protein: CSARGDRIVSGYTF; CDR3 DNA: TGCAGTGCTCGAGGGGACAGGATAGTATCTGGCTACACCTTC
CDR3 length: 11; V gene: TRBV27; clone size: few; D gene: TRBD2; J gene: TRBJ2-1; CDR3 protein: CASVRGYEQFF; CDR3 DNA: TGTGCCAGCGTGCGGGGGTATGAGCAGTTCTTC
CDR3 length: 14; V gene: TRBV27; clone size: NA; D gene: NA; J gene: TRBJ1-2; CDR3 protein: CASSFTTGAYGYTF; CDR3 DNA: TGTGCCAGCAGTTTCACGACAGGCGCCTATGGCTACACCTTC
CDR3 length: 13; V gene: TRBV19; clone size: NA; D gene: NA; J gene: TRBJ1-1; CDR3 protein: CASSAPRGVEAFF; CDR3 DNA: TGTGCCAGTAGTGCCCCCCGGGGGGTCGAAGCTTTCTTT
CDR3 length: 17; V gene: TRBV5-1; clone size: NA; D gene: NA; J gene: TRBJ1-4; CDR3 protein: CASSLVGLQSDNEKLFF; CDR3 DNA: TGCGCCAGCAGCTTGGTGGGTCTACAGAGCGATAATGAAAAACTGTTTTTT
CDR3 length: 12; V gene: TRBV28; clone size: NA; D gene: NA; J gene: TRBJ1-2; CDR3 protein: CASGPGSYGYTF; CDR3 DNA: TGTGCCAGCGGCCCCGGAAGCTATGGCTACACCTTC
CDR3 length: 13; V gene: TRBV5-1; clone size: many; D gene: NA; J gene: TRBJ2-1; CDR3 protein: CASSLAGHNEQFF; CDR3 DNA: TGCGCCAGCAGCTTAGCAGGGCACAATGAGCAGTTCTTC
CDR3 length: 14; V gene: TRBV20-1; clone size: few; D gene: TRBD2; J gene: TRBJ2-1; CDR3 protein: CSARPGLDYNEQFF; CDR3 DNA: TGCAGTGCTAGACCCGGACTAGATTACAATGAGCAGTTCTTC
CDR3 length: 14; V gene: TRBV15; clone size: few; D gene: NA; J gene: TRBJ2-1; CDR3 protein: CATSRGEDYNEQFF; CDR3 DNA: TGTGCCACCAGCAGAGGTGAGGACTACAATGAGCAGTTCTTC
CDR3 length: 12; V gene: TRBV6-1; clone size: many; D gene: NA; J gene: TRBJ1-3; CDR3 protein: CASSTSGNTIYF; CDR3 DNA: TGTGCCAGCAGTACGTCTGGAAACACCATATATTTT
CDR3 length: 15; V gene: TRBV6-1; clone size: many; D gene: TRBD2; J gene: TRBJ2-5; CDR3 protein: CASKSSAGGQETQYF; CDR3 DNA: TGTGCCAGCAAATCTTCGGCGGGGGGACAAGAGACCCAGTACTTC
CDR3 length: 13; V gene: TRBV29-1; clone size: many; D gene: TRBD1; J gene: TRBJ2-2; CDR3 protein: CSVGDRAVGELFF; CDR3 DNA: TGCAGCGTTGGAGACAGGGCGGTCGGGGAGCTGTTTTTT
CDR3 length: 15; V gene: TRBV3-1; clone size: many; D gene: NA; J gene: TRBJ2-5; CDR3 protein: CASSQVGTYQETQYF; CDR3 DNA: TGTGCCAGCAGCCAAGTCGGCACATACCAAGAGACCCAGTACTTC
CDR3 length: 15; V gene: TRBV3-1; clone size: many; D gene: NA; J gene: TRBJ2-5; CDR3 protein: CASSQVQELGETQYF; CDR3 DNA: TGTGCCAGCAGCCAAGTTCAAGAGCTAGGGGAGACCCAGTACTTC